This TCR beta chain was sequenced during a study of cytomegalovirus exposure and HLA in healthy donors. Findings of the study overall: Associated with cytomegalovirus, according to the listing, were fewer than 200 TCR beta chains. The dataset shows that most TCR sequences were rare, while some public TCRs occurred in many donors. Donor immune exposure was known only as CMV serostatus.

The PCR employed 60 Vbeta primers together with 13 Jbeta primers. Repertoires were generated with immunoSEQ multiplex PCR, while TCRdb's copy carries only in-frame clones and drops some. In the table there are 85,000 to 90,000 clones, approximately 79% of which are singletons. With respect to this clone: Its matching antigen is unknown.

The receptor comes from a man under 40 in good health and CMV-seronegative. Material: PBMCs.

The CDR3 protein is CASSYRQGANTEAFF. The CDR3 DNA reads as TGCGCCAGCAGCTATCGACAGGGGGCGAACACTGAAGCTTTCTTT. This rearrangement joins TRBV5-1 to TRBJ1-1; 10 bases align to TRBD1. The CDR3 consists of 15 residues. V dropped 3 bases and J dropped 1; count of bases not matched to a gene: 3. CDR1 is SGHRS, CDR2 YFSETQ, per germline.